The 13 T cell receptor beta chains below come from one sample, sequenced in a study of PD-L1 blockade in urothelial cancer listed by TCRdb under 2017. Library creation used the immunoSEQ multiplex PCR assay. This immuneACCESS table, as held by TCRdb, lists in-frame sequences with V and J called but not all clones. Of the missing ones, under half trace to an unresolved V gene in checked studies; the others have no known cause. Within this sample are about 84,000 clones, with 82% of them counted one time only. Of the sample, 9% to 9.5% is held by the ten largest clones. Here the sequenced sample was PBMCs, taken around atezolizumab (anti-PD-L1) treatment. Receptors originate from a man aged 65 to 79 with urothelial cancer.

CDR3 nucleotide sequence: TGTGCCGGCACAGTGAACACTGAAGCTTTCTTT. Its protein product is CAGTVNTEAFF. The gene calls are TRBV30 and TRBJ1-1; D ambiguous. Between the trimmed V and J ends, which lost 8 bases and 0 bases, there was a span of 7 bases. The CDR3 sequence is 11 residues long. Germline CDR1 GTSNPN, CDR2 SVGIG (reference sequence).

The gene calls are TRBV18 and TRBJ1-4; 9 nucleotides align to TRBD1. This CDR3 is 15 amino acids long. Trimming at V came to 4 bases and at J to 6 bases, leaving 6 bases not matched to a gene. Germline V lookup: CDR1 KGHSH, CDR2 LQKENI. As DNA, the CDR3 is TGTGCCAGCTCACTCTGGACAGGGGAGGATGAAAAACTGTTTTTT. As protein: CASSLWTGEDEKLFF.

The CDR3 bases are TGTGCCAGTGACAGGGCCCTCTATGGCTACACCTTC. Its translation: CASDRALYGYTF. The chain employs TRBV7-9 and TRBJ1-2, with TRBD1 identical over 7 bases. Germline V CDR1 and CDR2: SEHNR, FQNEAQ (reference sequence). CDR3 size: 12 residues. The junction had 5 bases not matched to a gene; V was cut back by 9 bases and J by 4 bases. Variable domain in full (rest from reference TRBV7-9 and TRBJ1-2): DTGVSQNPRHKITKRGQNVTFRCDPISEHNRLYWYRQTLGQGPEFLTYFQNEAQLEKSRLLSDRFSAERPKGSFSTLEIQRTEQGDSAMYLCASDRALYGYTFGSGTRLTVV.

For the CDR3, the DNA is TGTGCCAGCAGCTCAGACAGGGCCTCAGATACGCAGTATTTT. Amino acid sequence: CASSSDRASDTQYF. The chain links TRBV7-6 to TRBJ2-3; 7 bases align to TRBD1. Trimming removed 4 bases from V and 4 bases from J; junction bases left unmatched: 5. CDR3 length equals 14 residues. Germline lookup yields CDR1 SGHVS and CDR2 FNYEAQ. The full variable domain, completed using reference TRBV7-6 and TRBJ2-3, is GAGVSQSPRYKVTKRGQDVALRCDPISGHVSLYWYRQALGQGPEFLTYFNYEAQQDKSGLPNDRFSAERPEGSISTLTIQRTEQRDSAMYRCASSSDRASDTQYFGPGTRLTVL.

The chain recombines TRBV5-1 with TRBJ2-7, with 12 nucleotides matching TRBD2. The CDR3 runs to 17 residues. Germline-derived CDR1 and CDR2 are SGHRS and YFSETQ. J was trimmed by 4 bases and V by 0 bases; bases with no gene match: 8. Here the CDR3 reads CASSLGLTSGGEYEQYF. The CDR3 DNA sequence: TGCGCCAGCAGCTTGGGATTGACTAGCGGGGGAGAATACGAGCAGTACTTC.

CDR3 in amino acids: CASSISGTGSDTQYF. The CDR3 nucleotides are TGTGCCAGTAGTATCTCCGGGACAGGGTCAGATACGCAGTATTTT. The chain uses TRBV19 and TRBJ2-3; TRBD1 matches at 9 bases. Losses at the gene ends were 3 bases for V and 4 bases for J; bases not matched to a gene: 5. The CDR3 consists of 15 residues. The germline CDR1 and CDR2 sequences are LNHDA and SQIVND (reference sequence).

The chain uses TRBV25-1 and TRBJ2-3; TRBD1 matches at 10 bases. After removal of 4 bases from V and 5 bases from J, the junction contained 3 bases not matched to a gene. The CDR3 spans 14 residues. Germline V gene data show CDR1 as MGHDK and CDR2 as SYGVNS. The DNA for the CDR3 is TGTGCCAGCAGTGGGACAGGGGGAGAAGATACGCAGTATTTT. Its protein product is CASSGTGGEDTQYF.

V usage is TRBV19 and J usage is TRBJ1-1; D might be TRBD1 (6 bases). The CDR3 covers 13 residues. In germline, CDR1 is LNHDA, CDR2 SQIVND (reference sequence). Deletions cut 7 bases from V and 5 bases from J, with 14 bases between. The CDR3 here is CASNQGLRTEAFF. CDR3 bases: TGTGCCAGTAACCAGGGGCTGAGGACTGAAGCTTTCTTT.

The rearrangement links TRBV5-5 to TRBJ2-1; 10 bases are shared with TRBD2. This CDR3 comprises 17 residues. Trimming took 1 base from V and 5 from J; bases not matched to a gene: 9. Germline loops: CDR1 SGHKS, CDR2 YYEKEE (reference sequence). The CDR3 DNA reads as TGTGCCAGCAGCTTGTTACGAGCGGGGGGGCTAAACAATGAGCAGTTCTTC. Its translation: CASSLLRAGGLNNEQFF.

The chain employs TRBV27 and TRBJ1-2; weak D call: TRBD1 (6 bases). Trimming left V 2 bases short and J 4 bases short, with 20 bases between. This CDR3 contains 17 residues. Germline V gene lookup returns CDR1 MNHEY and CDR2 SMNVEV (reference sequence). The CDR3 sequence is CASSLREGGAIPYGYTF. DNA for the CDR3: TGTGCCAGCAGTTTAAGGGAGGGGGGCGCGATCCCCTATGGCTACACCTTC.

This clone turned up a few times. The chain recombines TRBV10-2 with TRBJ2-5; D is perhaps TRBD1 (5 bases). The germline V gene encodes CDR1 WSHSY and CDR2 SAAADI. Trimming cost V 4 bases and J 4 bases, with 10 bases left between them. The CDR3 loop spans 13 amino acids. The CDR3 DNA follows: TGCGCCAGCAGTGTGGGGCTCCGAGAGACCCAGTACTTC. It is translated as CASSVGLRETQYF.

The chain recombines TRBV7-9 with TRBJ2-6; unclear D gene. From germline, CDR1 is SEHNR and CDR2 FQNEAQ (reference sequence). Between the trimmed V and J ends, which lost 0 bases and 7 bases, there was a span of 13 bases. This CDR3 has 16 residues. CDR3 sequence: CASSLAFSSIANVLTF. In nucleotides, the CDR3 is TGTGCCAGCAGCTTAGCCTTCTCTAGTATAGCCAACGTCCTGACTTTC.

CDR3 amino acids: CASSQSSRGQHYGYTF. DNA of the CDR3: TGTGCCAGCAGCCAATCAAGTAGGGGGCAACACTATGGCTACACCTTC. The V and J genes are TRBV14 and TRBJ1-2; 7 bases map to TRBD1. Germline V CDR1 and CDR2: SGHDN, FVKESK. There are 16 residues in the CDR3. J lost 3 bases, V lost 2 bases, and 9 bases had no gene match.